This T cell receptor beta chain was found in a study of blood T cell repertoires in COVID-19. Study-level background: Samples representing acute and convalescent COVID-19 were sourced from the United States, Italy and Spain. The analysed material was cDNA or gDNA that came from T cells, B-cell-depleted T cells, or PBMCs.

V dropped 1 base and J dropped 2 bases, with 12 bases sitting between them. CDR1 and CDR2 (germline): GTSNPN, SVGIG (reference sequence). This CDR3 spans 15 amino acids. Original methodology: Amplification of reference gene primers provided the estimated nucleated cell counts. The data were produced by immunoSEQ multiplex PCR, yet TCRdb's version contains in-frame clones alone and is incomplete. The V and J calls and clone size were taken over from that table, and D and trimming were inferred from the DNA. The sample holds a few hundred thousand clones, just under 90% seen once. It was during active infection that Seattle patients were enrolled and then longitudinally followed.

What was sequenced was peripheral blood. The chain carries TRBV30 and TRBJ2-1, with D perhaps matching TRBD1 (6 bases). The TCR originated in a woman aged 30 to 39 with COVID-19, enrolled during active disease. CDR3 protein: CAWSGQAGTYNEQFF. For the CDR3, the DNA is TGTGCCTGGAGTGGACAGGCCGGTACCTACAATGAGCAGTTCTTC.